This T cell receptor beta chain emerged from a study of T cells expressing NK-cell markers. The wider study: Sequenced donors, eight in total, included seven who were HCMV-seropositive and one who was seronegative.

Germline assignment: CDR1 LGHNA and CDR2 YSLEER. This CDR3 has 16 amino acids. TCRdb re-analyzed the 5' RACE reads; it lists each CDR3 protein once, without DNA. The sample data list 200,000 to 300,000 distinct CDR3 sequences. Sequencing was performed on blood T cells: a sorted CD56 or NKG2C T cell subset, CD4+ or CD8+ T cells, or bulk PBMC T cells (not recorded which). The chain employs TRBV4-3 and TRBJ2-7; lacking DNA, the TRBD1 call made by TCRdb goes unchecked. This receptor was taken from a woman aged 18 to 75 in good health. CDR3 sequence: CASSRLSGTGGSEQYF.